These 15 T cell receptor beta chains originate from one sample sequenced in a study of CD8+ T cells in alopecia areata. RNA was isolated and reverse transcribed to cDNA, the sequencing template. The method was immunoSEQ multiplex PCR; TCRdb's version includes in-frame clones alone and lacks a portion of them. The sample lists 150,000 to 200,000 clones, 59% occurring once. This material consisted of CD4+ T cells sorted from blood, taken at week 0. These receptor sequences come from a human donor with alopecia areata.

This clone came up once. The CDR3 nucleotides read TGCGCCACCTCCAGGGGTAGGGGCGAGCAGTACTTC. Encoded protein: CATSRGRGEQYF. The chain has TRBV5-1 and TRBJ2-7, with D maybe TRBD1 (6 bases). Germline CDR1 SGHRS, CDR2 YFSETQ. This CDR3 spans 12 amino acids. V was trimmed by 9 bases and J by 6 bases, leaving 16 bases between them.

This clone was seen a handful of times. The rearrangement links TRBV5-1 to TRBJ1-6; 7 bases line up with TRBD1. This CDR3 spans 15 amino acids. From germline, CDR1 is SGHRS and CDR2 YFSETQ. The V and J ends lost 4 bases and 14 bases, in that order; junction bases with no gene match: 15. CDR3 protein: CASSPTTGQVLSLHF. The CDR3 DNA reads TGCGCCAGCAGCCCAACCACCGGACAGGTTCTATCCCTCCACTTT.

The rearrangement uses TRBV6-1 and TRBJ1-6; a weak D match, TRBD1 (5 bases). Germline CDR1 MNHNS, CDR2 SASEGT. V was trimmed by 8 bases and J by 3 bases, leaving 8 bases between them. The CDR3 runs to 13 residues. The CDR3 DNA reads as TGTGCCAGCGGGCAGGGCTATAATTCACCCCTCCACTTT. It translates to CASGQGYNSPLHF.

The gene calls are TRBV30 and TRBJ2-5, with 10 bases fitting TRBD2. The CDR3 length is 16 residues. CDR1 is GTSNPN and CDR2 is SVGIG in the germline V gene (reference sequence). Germline trimming cut 3 bases from V and 4 bases from J; bases unmatched to any gene: 11. The CDR3 DNA follows: TGTGCCTGGAGACACGGGACTAGCGCAGCCAGAGAGACCCAGTACTTC. Encoded protein: CAWRHGTSAARETQYF.

This clone has only a few counts. The V call is TRBV12-2, the J call TRBJ1-2; the DNA was not compared with TRBD1, the D call given in the table. TRBV12-2 is listed as a pseudogene. The CDR3 has 20 amino acids. CDR3 DNA: TGTGCAAGTCGCTTAGCCCCTACCGGGACAGGGGATAGTGTTTTACCTGGCTACACCTTC. Its protein product is CASRLAPTGTGDSVLPGYTF.

This clone appeared many times. V is TRBV7-2 and J is TRBJ2-3, with 8 bases lining up with TRBD2. The V and J ends lost 5 bases and 6 bases, in that order; junction bases with no gene match: 13. The CDR3 has 16 residues. Germline V lookup: CDR1 SGHTA, CDR2 FQGNSA. The CDR3, as DNA: TGTGCCAGCAGCCTCACCGGGACTAGTAATGTCGATACGCAGTATTTT. Translation gives CASSLTGTSNVDTQYF.

The CDR3 protein is CASSPKGPDEQYF. The DNA for the CDR3 is TGTGCCAGCAGCCCTAAGGGACCAGACGAGCAGTACTTC. The chain is built from TRBV7-9 and TRBJ2-7; D possibly matches TRBD1 or TRBD2 (5 bases each). Trimming shortened V by 5 bases and J by 5 bases, and 13 bases separated the two germline ends. CDR1 is SEHNR, CDR2 FQNEAQ, per germline (reference sequence). The CDR3 loop spans 13 amino acids. Supplemented by reference TRBV7-9 and TRBJ2-7, the full variable domain reads DTGVSQNPRHKITKRGQNVTFRCDPISEHNRLYWYRQTLGQGPEFLTYFQNEAQLEKSRLLSDRFSAERPKGSFSTLEIQRTEQGDSAMYLCASSPKGPDEQYFGPGTRLTVT.

The table lists this clone with a few counts. The chain has TRBV29-1 and TRBJ2-6; D gene uncertain. V lost 6 bases and J lost 2, with 8 bases in between. Germline assignment: CDR1 SQVTM and CDR2 ANQGSEA. The CDR3 covers 13 residues. As DNA, the CDR3 is TGCAGCGTACTCCCTCCTGGGGCCAACGTCCTGACTTTC. Its protein is CSVLPPGANVLTF.

In this sample, this clone turned up a few times. V and J are TRBV29-1 and TRBJ2-2, with 9 bases that match TRBD1. Trimming removed 7 bases from V and 5 bases from J; junction bases left unmatched: 2. The CDR3 is made up of 12 amino acids. From germline, CDR1 is SQVTM and CDR2 ANQGSEA. The CDR3 here is CSADRGTGELFF. Written as DNA, the CDR3 is TGCAGCGCGGACAGGGGAACCGGGGAGCTGTTTTTT.

This clone was seen once. V gene TRBV6-1 combines with J gene TRBJ2-1; D might be TRBD1 (6 bases). CDR3 size: 14 residues. The germline CDR1 and CDR2 sequences are MNHNS and SASEGT. V was shortened by 6 bases and J by 4 bases, with 13 bases between the two germline ends. The CDR3 loop reads CASRTGLSYNEQFF. In DNA form, the CDR3 reads TGTGCCAGCAGGACAGGTCTCTCTTACAATGAGCAGTTCTTC.

This clone occurred a few times. The chain joins TRBV9 to TRBJ2-5; 8 nucleotides match TRBD2. Trimming removed 4 bases from V and 7 bases from J; junction bases left unmatched: 15. The CDR3 runs to 16 residues. The germline V gene encodes CDR1 SGDLS and CDR2 YYNGEE. The CDR3 sequence: CASSLAAFGGVVTQYF. CDR3 DNA sequence: TGTGCCAGCAGCCTAGCGGCCTTCGGGGGGGTCGTGACCCAGTACTTC.

This chain connects TRBV30 to TRBJ2-5; no clear D. The CDR3 consists of 12 residues. Trimming shortened V by 4 bases and J by 4 bases, and 10 bases separated the two germline ends. Germline lookup yields CDR1 GTSNPN and CDR2 SVGIG (reference sequence). This chain's CDR3 is CAWNGGPETQYF. CDR3 coding DNA: TGTGCCTGGAATGGTGGACCAGAGACCCAGTACTTC.

This chain uses TRBV5-1 with TRBJ1-2; tentatively, D is TRBD1 (5 bases). CDR1 and CDR2 from the germline V gene are SGHRS and YFSETQ. The CDR3 contains 14 residues. The germline V and J ends were trimmed by 2 bases and 8 bases, with 16 bases remaining between them. CDR3 region: CASSFGAPLVGYTF. CDR3 nucleotides: TGCGCCAGCAGCTTTGGGGCCCCCTTGGTGGGCTACACCTTC.

The rearrangement links TRBV7-9 to TRBJ1-1; D not resolved. The germline V gene has CDR1 SEHNR and CDR2 FQNEAQ (reference sequence). Trimming cost V 1 base and J 4 bases, with 13 bases left between them. The CDR3 extends over 15 amino acids. CDR3 sequence reads: CASSLGFGVSTEAFF. CDR3 DNA: TGTGCCAGCAGCTTAGGATTCGGGGTTAGCACTGAAGCTTTCTTT.

The V gene is TRBV6-5, the J gene TRBJ1-6; D may be TRBD1 (6 bases). V was trimmed by 4 bases and J by 10 bases, leaving 11 bases between them. Germline-derived CDR1 and CDR2 are MNHEY and SVGAGI. The CDR3 runs 13 residues. In DNA, the CDR3 is TGTGCCAGCAGTTTGGGACAACGATCACCCCTCCACTTT. This codes for CASSLGQRSPLHF.